This T cell receptor beta chain was captured in a study of cytomegalovirus exposure and HLA in healthy donors (dated by TCRdb to the late 2010s). Regarding the research as a whole: An earlier analysis of roughly 630 of the donors reported approximately 290 Gb of sequence data and approximately 110 million unique TCR beta sequences from about 200 million T cells. An early release covering approximately 600 HLA-typed donors comprised approximately 290 gigabases of sequencing data and about 90 million unique TCR sequences. Of the approximately 400 genotyped donors, about 80% fell in the genetic ancestry cluster associated with self-reported Caucasian donors. The study aimed to test whether signatures of past pathogen exposure could be identified by cataloging public T cell receptors. Using immunosequencing, the study profiled T cell repertoires from 640 or so subjects and related those repertoires to cytomegalovirus serostatus. A separate validation cohort of about 110 different subjects was used in addition to the approximately 700-subject first cohort. To predict cytomegalovirus infection status, the study combined high-throughput TCR immunosequencing, statistical association of individual TCRs with disease status, and machine learning. In a later analysis, previously published TCR beta repertoires from hundreds of donors were re-analyzed and high-resolution HLA genotyping was added so that TCR occurrence patterns could be studied. Rather than using new phenotypic data, the later analysis identified candidate immune exposures from TCR beta sequences and from how often those sequences occurred across donors. An earlier analysis of approximately 630 of the donors applied high-throughput TCR beta sequencing to assess whether each TCR beta V gene segment acted as functional or pseudogenic. Donor age, sex, ethnicity and CMV serostatus were compiled together with the repertoire data. In a later genetic analysis, genome-wide SNP genotypes for about 55% of the roughly 670 donors were used, and that subset was treated as a discovery cohort. All discovery cohort repertoires had been generated using a single sequencing platform. Both class I and class II loci were covered by HLA typing, at four-digit resolution. Typing coverage varied by locus: about 620-630 donors for A, B, C, DRB1 and DQB1; roughly 510 for DQA1; more than 600 for DPA1; more than 450 for DPB1. Five DR-DQ haplotypes were treated as single units for association and clustering because of strong linkage in the cohort. Across 300 to 500 genotyped donors of the cohort, an average of approximately 240,000 unique TCR beta nucleotide sequences per donor were sequenced, and roughly 20% of those sequences were non-productive.

To note about this clone: What antigen it recognizes has not been identified. Nothing much larger sits one base from this clone, and base qualities are not available.

Results the study describes overall, beyond this receptor: In the study, 150 to 200 TCR beta chains were listed as associated with cytomegalovirus. Some IMGT-functional V segments, including TRBV6-2 and TRBV6-3, could not be distinguished by the 87-base-pair reads and were therefore excluded. Broadly in line with IMGT annotations, most TCR beta V segments showed up in productive rearrangements about 87% or about 30% of the time in an earlier analysis of a few hundred of the donors. In vitro tests confirmed that a few of the cytomegalovirus-associated TCR beta chains recognize cytomegalovirus antigens. Sequencing depth was assumed to be roughly uniform across donors in the presence/absence analyses, though that assumption may not hold. The authors suggested that the approach could potentially be extended to other disease states and immunological phenotypes. While some public TCRs were present in many individuals, most TCR sequences turned up only very rarely across donors. According to a later analysis, TCR association rates differed among HLA loci, with DRB1 alleles showing the most associated TCRs and HLA-C alleles showing the fewest. Several of the top co-occurrence clusters appeared to be linked to parvovirus B19, influenza, CMV and Epstein-Barr virus, according to a later analysis. In a later analysis, HLA-associated TCR beta chains were found to be more clonally expanded and to have lower generation probabilities than equally common non-associated chains. Linkage disequilibrium might explain the correlated functional status among segregating V segments, but an unknown experimental factor could not be ruled out. The only immune exposure information available for the cohort was CMV serostatus. When HLA alleles, especially DR and DQ, strongly co-occurred, attributing TCR associations to individual alleles was difficult. Specific HLA alleles were associated with 15,000 to 20,000 TCR beta sequences at a false discovery rate of 0.05 in a later analysis. A later genetic analysis associated a missense DCLRE1C variant with V-gene and J-gene trimming of TCR beta chains, and an independent cohort replicated the association. Because counts were too low, some 17 rarely observed V segments, including chromosome 9 orphons, were excluded from the earlier analysis of about 500 of the donors. The classifier was reported to diagnose cytomegalovirus status with high specificity and sensitivity in both the original and validation cohorts. A further reported finding was that TCR beta sequences accurately predicted the HLA-A and HLA-B alleles for most subjects in the first cohort. A group of highly shared sequence variants was considered likely to be a technical artifact of the sequencing pipeline. Compared with the roughly 700-donor mean, donors in an Asian-associated ancestry cluster had fewer N-insertions in productive TCRs, according to a later genetic analysis. According to a later analysis, most CMV-associated TCR beta chains appeared to be HLA-restricted, and the HLA associations seemed to be driven largely by CMV exposure. In this cohort, only TCR beta chains were sequenced, and detectable features were limited by the absence of alpha or paired-chain data. Because HLA typing was missing for some donors at each locus, association tests included only the typed subset.

V ends up 0 bases short and J 0 bases short, with an unmatched junction base count of 1. Based on the germline V gene, the CDR1 and CDR2 sequences are SGHDT and YYEEEE. The CDR3 has 15 amino acids, counting the end cysteine and phenylalanine. This entry keeps only the CDR3 DNA: 45 bases, framed from base 1. The cohort consisted of approximately 690 healthy bone marrow donors. At the time of sampling, every cohort member was nominally healthy, though immune exposures that went unrecorded were likely present. The donor was CMV seronegative and was included in the group of under 450 seronegative cohort members. A peripheral blood sample was collected from each donor, and TCR beta sequencing was performed on peripheral blood mononuclear cells. Genomic DNA was extracted from the blood cell samples with the Qiagen DNeasy Blood Extraction Kit. Library preparation was by the immunoSEQ multiplex PCR assay. For the multiplex PCR, a mixture combining 60 forward primers for TCR Vbeta segments and 13 reverse primers for TCR Jbeta segments was used. A multiplex PCR assay on genomic DNA amplified the CDR3 region of rearranged TCR beta genes. Amplified TCR beta libraries were sequenced as 87-base-pair reads on the Illumina HiSeq System. The study's processing was this. A later analysis counted about 80 million unique TCR beta chains across the 550 to 750 repertoires, and some 11 million of these chains were shared by at least two donors. To remove PCR and sequencing errors, raw reads were error-corrected and collapsed into unique sequences using a nearest-neighbor algorithm that merged closely related sequences. V, D and J gene segments were assigned by aligning CDR3 sequences to IMGT reference sequences. For a sequence to be retained, a match of at least six nucleotides to both a V gene segment and a J gene segment was required. A rearrangement was called productive if the CDR3 had no stop codons and remained in frame with V and J, and every other rearrangement was called non-productive. Following IMGT convention, CDR3 was defined as the stretch from the second conserved V-encoded cysteine up to the conserved J-encoded phenylalanine. Sequences without an unambiguous match to a single V gene segment were excluded from the earlier analysis of several hundred of the donors. An earlier analysis of about 590 of the donors classified V segments as functional when productive rearrangements were above 56.7% and as segregating when the standard deviation between donors was above 5%. To diagnose cytomegalovirus status from the catalog of TCR beta chain sequences, a statistical classification framework was built. In a later analysis, TCR nucleotide sequences were compared against IMGT/GENE-DB human TR gene sequences so that V and J genes could be assigned. The TCRdist pipeline was used in a later analysis to assign CDR3 sequences and most-parsimonious VDJ recombination scenarios. A later analysis defined each TCR beta chain by its CDR3 amino acid sequence plus V-gene family, and excluded reads lacking a unique V-gene family. As a way to deal with suspected cross-contamination and a sequencing artifact, a later analysis dropped over 550 nucleotide sequences that were highly shared and had low generation probability. For each public chain, a later analysis derived a clonal expansion index from normalized ranks of inferred template counts within each repertoire. In a later analysis, generation probabilities were computed with a VDJ recombination model fitted to out-of-frame rearrangements, and the resulting probabilities were checked against IGoR. In a later analysis, hypergeometric tests were used to score TCR-TCR, TCR-HLA and TCR-CMV co-occurrence, with a repertoire-size bias correction applied to TCR pairs. False discovery rates were estimated in a later analysis by permuting HLA or CMV assignments 20 times. In a later analysis, co-occurring TCRs were grouped using DBSCAN, and TCRdist sequence similarity was added for clustering within HLA-allele-positive subsets. Co-occurrence clustering excluded repertoires with fewer than 30,000 or more than 120,000 public chains, plus five with anomalous nucleotide sharing. Here the immuneACCESS table is served through TCRdb, limited to in-frame sequences with V and J called. Missing clones are a known gap in these copies; in checked studies unresolved V genes cover under half, and the rest lacks a known reason. The D gene and trimming were derived from the DNA, and the V and J assignments and clone size from that table. A total of some 52,000 clones appear in this sample, 65% to 85% of them only once. 2.5% to 3% of the sample is in the top ten clones.

The sequence was collected from a man between 18 and 35 years old in good health and CMV-seronegative. The chain is encoded by TRBV5-6 joined to TRBJ2-7, with TRBD1 matching 9 junction bases. Sequenced: PBMCs. CDR3 sequence: CASSLAGQGSYEQYF. The sequenced DNA is TGTGCCAGCAGCTTGGCGGGACAGGGCTCCTACGAGCAGTACTTC. Beyond the CDR3, the reference TRBV5-6 and TRBJ2-7 genes provide the residues; the full variable domain reads: DAGVTQSPTHLIKTRGQQVTLRCSPKSGHDTVSWYQQALGQGPQFIFQYYEEEERQRGNFPDRFSGHQFPNYSSELNVNALLLGDSALYLCASSLAGQGSYEQYFGPGTRLTVT.